One TCR beta chain is described in this entry. Its antigen is as yet unknown. The entry originates in a study of T cell responses to AZD1222 COVID-19 vaccine. Study-wide context: Second-dose intervals near 4 or 12 weeks were combined.

Overall study results and limits: After the peak T cell response, and only then, were repertoires sampled. Reportedly, nearly half of unique spike TCRs recognized epitopes outside B.1.351/B.1.1.7 mutations. A mostly white British donor set with more females was recruited, and clonal diversity was possibly underestimated.

The repertoire was sequenced with immunoSEQ multiplex PCR; TCRdb's copy has only in-frame clones and lacks some. The sample has 100,000 or so clones; approximately 90% are singletons. CDR1 is LGHDT and CDR2 is YNNKEL in the germline V gene (reference sequence). The CDR3 consists of 14 residues. The junction had 5 bases not matched to a gene; V was cut back by 4 bases and J by 7 bases. J is TRBJ2-3 and V is TRBV3-1 (or the pseudogene TRBV3-2), with 10 bases aligning to TRBD2. The origin of this receptor is an adult in good health. This specimen was peripheral blood, taken on day 0 of AZD1222 vaccination. CDR3 in amino acids: CASSPSGGGYTQYF. Written as DNA, the CDR3 is TGTGCCAGCAGCCCCAGCGGGGGGGGATATACGCAGTATTTT.